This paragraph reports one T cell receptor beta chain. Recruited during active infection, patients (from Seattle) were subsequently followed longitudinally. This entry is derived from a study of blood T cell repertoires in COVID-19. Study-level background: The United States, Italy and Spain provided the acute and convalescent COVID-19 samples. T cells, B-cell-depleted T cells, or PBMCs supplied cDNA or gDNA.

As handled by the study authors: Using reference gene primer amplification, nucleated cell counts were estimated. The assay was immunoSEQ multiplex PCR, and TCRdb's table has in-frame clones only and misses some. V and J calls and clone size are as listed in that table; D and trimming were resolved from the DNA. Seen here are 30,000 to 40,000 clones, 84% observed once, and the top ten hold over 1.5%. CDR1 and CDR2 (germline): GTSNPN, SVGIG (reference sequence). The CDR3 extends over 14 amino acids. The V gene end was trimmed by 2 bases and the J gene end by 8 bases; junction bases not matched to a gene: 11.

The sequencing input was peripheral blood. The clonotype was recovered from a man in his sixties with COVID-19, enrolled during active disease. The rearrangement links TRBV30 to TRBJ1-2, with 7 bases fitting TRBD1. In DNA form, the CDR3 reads TGTGCCTGGAGTAGACCGGGACAGAGGATAGGCTACACCTTC. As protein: CAWSRPGQRIGYTF.